This T cell receptor (beta chain) was observed in a study of control samples from healthy donors and cancer patients. Germline V CDR1 and CDR2: LNHDA, SQIVND (reference sequence). V dropped 5 bases and J dropped 4 bases, with 8 bases sitting between them. The CDR3 length is 12 residues. Assay used: immunoSEQ multiplex PCR; TCRdb lists only in-frame clones, some missing. The sample has over 65,000 clones, 85% to 95% seen once. This sequence was found in a woman in her 40s in good health. The chain combines TRBV19 with TRBJ1-2; D ambiguous. The sequencing sample was made of blood. This CDR3 is CASSPRPYGYTF. The CDR3 DNA reads TGTGCCAGTAGTCCACGACCCTATGGCTACACCTTC.